Listed here are 17 T cell receptor beta chains from one sample, sequenced in a study of T cells in localized non-small cell lung cancer. The assay was immunoSEQ multiplex PCR, and TCRdb's table has in-frame clones only and misses some. The data contain roughly 30,000 clones, 84% of them singletons. Sequenced here: peripheral blood mononuclear cells, sampled before any cancer treatment. The receptors derive from a man between 40 and 75 years old with stage III lung adenocarcinoma.

The chain recombines TRBV28 with TRBJ1-2; D possibly corresponds to TRBD1 (5 bases). Trimming stripped 8 bases from V and 1 base from J, with 11 bases between. CDR1 is MDHEN and CDR2 is SYDVKM in the germline V gene. The CDR3 totals 13 residues. CDR3 residues: CASRTPRNYGYTF. In DNA form, the CDR3 reads TGTGCCAGCCGGACACCTCGTAACTATGGCTACACCTTC.

The chain carries TRBV6-1 and TRBJ1-5, with D unclear. V lost 4 bases to trimming and J lost 4 bases, with 8 bases between them. Germline V gene data show CDR1 as MNHNS and CDR2 as SASEGT. This CDR3 is built from 13 residues. The CDR3 sequence is CASSAWMNQPQHF. In DNA, the CDR3 is TGTGCCAGCAGTGCGTGGATGAATCAGCCCCAGCATTTT.

The V gene is TRBV4-2, the J gene TRBJ2-7; 7 nucleotides match TRBD2. The germline V gene has CDR1 LGHNA and CDR2 YNFKEQ. The J segment lost 0 bases and the V segment lost 2 bases, leaving 4 bases of the junction unmatched. CDR3 size: 15 residues. The CDR3 reads CASSQTSASSYEQYF. The CDR3 DNA is TGTGCCAGCAGCCAAACTAGCGCCAGCTCCTACGAGCAGTACTTC.

The chain carries TRBV30 and TRBJ2-7, with D unresolved. Trimming shortened V by 3 bases and J by 0 bases, and 12 bases separated the two germline ends. The germline V gene encodes CDR1 GTSNPN and CDR2 SVGIG (reference sequence). There are 14 residues in the CDR3. The CDR3 DNA is TGTGCCTGGAGCCGTAGAAGTAGCTCCTACGAGCAGTACTTC. As protein: CAWSRRSSSYEQYF.

The sample holds one count of this clone. Here the CDR3 DNA reads TGTGCCATCAGTGCCTCCGGGACAGGGTTTGGCTACACCTTC. Its protein product is CAISASGTGFGYTF. The chain links TRBV10-3 to TRBJ1-2, with 9 nucleotides matching TRBD1. Germline values: CDR1 ENHRY, CDR2 SYGVKD. The CDR3 covers 14 residues. V dropped 4 bases and J dropped 7; count of bases not matched to a gene: 7.

The chain joins TRBV11-3 to TRBJ2-1; 9 bases are a match to TRBD2. Germline-derived CDR1 and CDR2 are SGHNT and YENEEA. Germline trimming cut 1 base from V and 4 bases from J; bases unmatched to any gene: 5. The CDR3 totals 16 residues. The CDR3 protein is CASSLGASGTYNEQFF. The CDR3 bases are TGTGCCAGCAGCTTAGGGGCTAGCGGGACTTACAATGAGCAGTTCTTC.

The chain employs TRBV5-6 and TRBJ2-3; no clear D gene. The CDR3 loop spans 11 amino acids. The ends were cut back, 1 base at V and 9 bases at J, with 6 bases in the middle. Germline V gene lookup returns CDR1 SGHDT and CDR2 YYEEEE. CDR3 loop: CASSLMGTQYF. DNA for the CDR3: TGTGCCAGCAGCTTGATGGGAACGCAGTATTTT.

The chain recombines TRBV28 with TRBJ1-4; 7 nucleotides agree with TRBD1. The CDR3 has 16 residues. From germline, CDR1 is MDHEN and CDR2 SYDVKM. The V gene end was trimmed by 6 bases and the J gene end by 0 bases; junction bases not matched to a gene: 7. CDR3 in amino acids: CASSHGGTATNEKLFF. CDR3 bases: TGTGCCAGCAGCCACGGCGGGACAGCAACTAATGAAAAACTGTTTTTT.

A few counts support this clone. The V call is TRBV10-3, the J call TRBJ1-1, with 7 bases that match TRBD1. This CDR3 spans 17 amino acids. Germline V gene sequence: CDR1 ENHRY, CDR2 SYGVKD. V was pared by 3 bases and J by 5 bases, with 15 bases of the junction left unmatched. CDR3 coding DNA: TGTGCCATCAGTGACGGCTTAAGACAGGGCCGGGGGACTGAAGCTTTCTTT. This sequence encodes CAISDGLRQGRGTEAFF.

The gene calls are TRBV6-6 and TRBJ2-1; D ambiguous. The V end was cut by 8 bases, the J end by 3 bases, with 8 bases between. The CDR3 totals 12 residues. Germline CDR1 reads MNHNY; CDR2 reads SVGAGI (reference sequence). Written as DNA, the CDR3 is TGTGCCAGCGGTGGCCACTACAATGAGCAGTTCTTC. This codes for CASGGHYNEQFF.

This chain uses TRBV2 with TRBJ1-1; D uncertain. Trimming removed 2 bases at V and 0 bases at J, with 7 bases between. There are 14 residues in the CDR3. Germline V gene lookup returns CDR1 SNHLY and CDR2 FYNNEI. CDR3 amino acids: CASSEQLMNTEAFF. CDR3 nucleotides: TGTGCCAGCAGTGAACAGCTAATGAACACTGAAGCTTTCTTT.

V gene TRBV11-1 combines with J gene TRBJ2-2; weak D call: TRBD1 (6 bases). The CDR3 is made up of 16 amino acids. Germline values: CDR1 SGHAT, CDR2 FQDESV (reference sequence). V lost 5 bases and J 4 bases, leaving 17 bases between the germline ends. CDR3 amino acids: CASSLESGTFTGELFF. In DNA, the CDR3 is TGTGCCAGCAGCCTAGAATCCGGGACATTCACCGGGGAGCTGTTTTTT.

The chain joins TRBV28 to TRBJ2-6; D call uncertain. The germline V and J ends were trimmed by 3 bases and 5 bases, with 8 bases remaining between them. The CDR3 covers 14 residues. CDR1 is MDHEN, CDR2 SYDVKM, per germline. In DNA form, the CDR3 reads TGTGCCAGCAGTTTCTCTGACAGGGCCAACGTCCTGACTTTC. Amino acids: CASSFSDRANVLTF.

The V and J genes are TRBV6-5 and TRBJ1-6; D is ambiguous. This CDR3 has 13 residues. V was trimmed by 4 bases and J by 9 bases, leaving 10 bases between them. Germline values: CDR1 MNHEY, CDR2 SVGAGI. CDR3 nucleotides: TGTGCCAGCAGTTCCCGTGTTGGTTCACCCCTCCACTTT. This gives the protein CASSSRVGSPLHF.

The V and J genes are TRBV28 and TRBJ2-3, with D possibly being TRBD2 (6 bases). This CDR3 comprises 13 residues. Deletions cut 3 bases from V and 4 bases from J, with 8 bases between. The germline gives CDR1 MDHEN, CDR2 SYDVKM. The CDR3 spells CASSLEGPDTQYF. The CDR3 coding sequence is TGTGCCAGCAGTTTGGAGGGACCAGATACGCAGTATTTT.

V is TRBV10-2 and J is TRBJ1-1; no firm D call. V was trimmed by 4 bases and J by 14 bases, leaving 26 bases between them. This CDR3 has 15 residues. The V gene's germline CDR1 is WSHSY and CDR2 SAAADI. This chain's CDR3 is CASSGRPTQAEWVFF. In DNA, the CDR3 is TGCGCCAGCAGTGGCAGACCTACCCAGGCGGAGTGGGTATTCTTT.

The chain has TRBV5-1 and TRBJ2-1; D might be TRBD2 (6 bases). The length of the CDR3 is 13 residues. Trimming cost V 1 base and J 9 bases, with 11 bases left between them. Germline loops: CDR1 SGHRS, CDR2 YFSETQ. This CDR3 is CASSLWGDGEQFF. DNA of the CDR3: TGCGCCAGCAGCTTGTGGGGGGATGGTGAGCAGTTCTTC.